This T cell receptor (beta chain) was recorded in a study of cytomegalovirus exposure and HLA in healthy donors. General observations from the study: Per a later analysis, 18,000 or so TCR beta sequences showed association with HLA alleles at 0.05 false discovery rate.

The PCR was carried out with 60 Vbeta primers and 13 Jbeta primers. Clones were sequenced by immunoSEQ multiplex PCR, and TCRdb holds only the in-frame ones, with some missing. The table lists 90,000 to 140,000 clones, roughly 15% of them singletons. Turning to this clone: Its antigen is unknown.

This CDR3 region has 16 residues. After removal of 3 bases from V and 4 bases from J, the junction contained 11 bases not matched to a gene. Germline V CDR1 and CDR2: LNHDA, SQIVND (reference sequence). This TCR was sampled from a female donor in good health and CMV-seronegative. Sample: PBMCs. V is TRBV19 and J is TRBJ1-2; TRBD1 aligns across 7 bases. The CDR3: CASSMLRTGAGYGYTF. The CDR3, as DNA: TGTGCCAGTAGTATGTTGCGGACAGGTGCAGGCTATGGCTACACCTTC.